This T cell receptor beta chain derives from a study of beta chain features in type 1 diabetes. Study background: Patient and healthy donor groups were alike in age, gender and cell yields. Study-wide results and caveats: Among patients, naive, central memory and Treg TCRB repertoires appeared more similar than among healthy donors. For Type 1 diabetes patients, all four CD4+ subsets carried TCRB CDR3s that were moderately but significantly shorter.

The CDR3 runs to 13 residues. From germline, CDR1 is MNHEY and CDR2 SVGAGI. Trimming pared 2 bases from V and 9 bases from J, leaving 12 bases between. As to this clone: Its antigen is currently unknown.

Expressed TCRB transcripts were sequenced after all isolated RNA was converted to cDNA. Assay used: immunoSEQ multiplex PCR; TCRdb lists only in-frame clones, some missing. The data hold about 47,000 clones, with approximately 40% observed a single time. This sequence joins TRBV6-5 and TRBJ2-3, with a weak D call TRBD2 (6 bases). Input material: stem cell memory CD4+ T cells from blood. The source of this sequence is a man aged 25 to 40 with type 1 diabetes. CDR3 amino acids: CASSYRVAGTQYF. As DNA, the CDR3 is TGTGCCAGCAGTTACAGGGTGGCGGGAACGCAGTATTTT.